A selection of T cell receptor beta chains follows, all from one sample in a study of T cell responses to AZD1222 COVID-19 vaccine. Sequencing was performed with immunoSEQ multiplex PCR; in TCRdb, only in-frame clones are kept and a portion is missing. The data show about 88,000 clones, under 95% seen once. This sample comprised peripheral blood, obtained on day 0 of AZD1222 vaccination. These TCRs come from an adult in good health. Both conserved end residues are part of each CDR3. A D gene is named only where the DNA matches it firmly. Size is stated for part of the rows, as once, few or many counts, or as a class when the clone is expanded.

j_call | d_call | v_call | clone_size | cdr3_aa | cdr3_nt
TRBJ2-1 | . | TRBV28 | . | CANSGSSYNEQFF | TGTGCTAATAGCGGAAGCTCCTACAATGAGCAGTTCTTC
TRBJ2-1 | TRBD2 | TRBV5-6 | once | CASSPWGGTEQFF | TGTGCCAGCAGCCCTTGGGGGGGTACTGAGCAGTTCTTC
TRBJ1-1 | . | TRBV20-1 | . | CSALENTEAFF | TGCAGTGCCTTAGAGAACACTGAAGCTTTCTTT
TRBJ1-2 | . | TRBV27 | . | CASSLRDPLYGYTF | TGTGCCAGCAGTTTACGGGACCCTCTATATGGCTACACCTTC
TRBJ2-1 | TRBD2 | TRBV7-9 | . | CASSFQQRENDEQFF | TGTGCCAGCAGCTTTCAACAGCGGGAAAACGATGAGCAGTTCTTC
TRBJ2-1 | TRBD2 | TRBV2 | . | CASSESLAGGYNEQFF | TGTGCCAGCAGTGAATCGCTAGCGGGAGGTTACAATGAGCAGTTCTTC
TRBJ1-3 | TRBD1 | TRBV2 | . | CANQDDRGVRNTIYF | TGTGCCAACCAAGACGACAGGGGAGTCCGAAACACCATATATTTT
TRBJ1-1 | . | TRBV14 | . | CASSQSGLWAFF | TGTGCCAGCAGCCAATCGGGACTGTGGGCTTTCTTT
TRBJ1-1 | . | TRBV18 | . | CASSPWSGSGLGGKNTEAFF | TGTGCCAGCTCACCATGGTCAGGGTCCGGATTAGGAGGGAAAAACACTGAAGCTTTCTTT
TRBJ2-1 | TRBD2 | TRBV7-3 | . | CASSFDGGVSYNEQFF | TGTGCCAGCAGCTTTGACGGGGGGGTCTCCTACAATGAGCAGTTCTTC
TRBJ1-2 | . | TRBV7-9 | . | CASSPRTIGYTF | TGTGCCAGCAGCCCAAGGACGATTGGCTACACCTTC
TRBJ2-1 | TRBD2 | TRBV5-1 | . | CASRLGLAGEWDEQFF | TGCGCCAGCAGATTGGGACTAGCGGGAGAGTGGGATGAGCAGTTCTTC
TRBJ1-2 | . | TRBV5-1 | . | CASSSLVTGDGYTF | TGCGCCAGCAGCTCTCTCGTGACAGGAGATGGCTACACCTTC
TRBJ2-2 | . | TRBV7-9 | . | CASSLVVGAGELFF | TGTGCCAGCAGCTTAGTGGTTGGCGCCGGGGAGCTGTTTTTT
TRBJ2-5 | . | TRBV27 | . | CASSLGGTQETQYF | TGTGCCAGCAGTTTAGGGGGGACCCAAGAGACCCAGTACTTC
TRBJ2-7 | TRBD1 | TRBV28 | . | CASSPGTGGRNNEQYF | TGTGCCAGCTCTCCCGGGACAGGGGGCAGGAATAACGAGCAGTACTTC
TRBJ1-3 | TRBD1 | TRBV9 | . | CASSRSTGGGGNTIYF | TGTGCCAGCAGCCGATCCACCGGAGGGGGCGGAAACACCATATATTTT
TRBJ1-4 | . | TRBV5-6 | once | CASSADTATNEKLFF | TGTGCCAGCAGCGCTGACACTGCAACTAATGAAAAACTGTTTTTT
TRBJ1-5 | . | TRBV6-5 | . | CASSYSGRGNQPQHF | TGTGCCAGCAGTTACTCGGGTAGGGGTAATCAGCCCCAGCATTTT
TRBJ2-1 | TRBD1 | TRBV4-1 | . | CASSQGGQGEYEQFF | TGCGCCAGCAGCCAAGGAGGACAGGGGGAGTATGAGCAGTTCTTC
TRBJ1-5 | . | TRBV28 | . | CASSFWGQPQHF | TGTGCCAGCAGTTTTTGGGGCCAGCCCCAGCATTTT
TRBJ2-7 | TRBD2 | TRBV6-5 | . | CASSFGTSFYEQYF | TGTGCCAGCAGTTTCGGGACTAGCTTCTACGAGCAGTACTTC
TRBJ2-7 | TRBD2 | TRBV10-3 | . | CAISEGLAGVYEQYF | TGTGCCATCAGTGAGGGACTAGCGGGAGTCTACGAGCAGTACTTC
TRBJ2-3 | . | TRBV10-1 | . | CASSGTQGPDTQYF | TGCGCCAGCAGTGGGACGCAAGGCCCAGATACGCAGTATTTT
TRBJ2-2 | . | TRBV7-2 | . | CASSLAYNTGELFF | TGTGCCAGCAGCTTAGCCTACAACACCGGGGAGCTGTTTTTT
TRBJ1-2 | . | TRBV27 | . | CASSLSVSGGYGYTF | TGTGCCAGCAGTTTATCGGTCTCGGGCGGCTATGGCTACACCTTC
TRBJ1-3 | TRBD1 | TRBV18 | . | CASSPLGQVSSGNTIYF | TGTGCCAGCTCACCACTCGGACAGGTTAGCTCTGGAAACACCATATATTTT
TRBJ1-1 | TRBD1 | TRBV11-1 | . | CASSSGGADEAFF | TGTGCCAGCAGCTCAGGGGGCGCGGATGAAGCTTTCTTT
TRBJ1-6 | TRBD1 | TRBV7-9 | . | CASSSGQDNSPLHF | TGTGCCAGCAGCTCCGGACAGGATAATTCACCCCTCCACTTT
TRBJ2-1 | . | TRBV12-3/TRBV12-4 | . | CASSLGLRQFF | TGTGCCAGCAGTTTGGGCTTAAGGCAGTTCTTC
TRBJ1-6 | . | TRBV2 | . | CASSPSAPGGSPLHF | TGTGCCAGCAGTCCATCCGCGCCAGGAGGTTCACCCCTCCACTTT
TRBJ2-7 | TRBD2 | TRBV7-9 | . | CASSLLASGSNEQYF | TGTGCCAGCAGCTTATTGGCTAGCGGGAGTAACGAGCAGTACTTC
TRBJ2-2 | TRBD2 | TRBV9 | . | CASSVAQGGRASGELFF | TGTGCCAGCAGCGTAGCTCAGGGCGGGAGGGCCTCCGGGGAGCTGTTTTTT
TRBJ1-6 | . | TRBV19 | once | CASSIVENSPLHF | TGTGCCAGTAGTATTGTCGAAAATTCACCCCTCCACTTT
TRBJ2-1 | . | TRBV28 | . | CASSLLPLNEQFF | TGTGCCAGCAGTCTTCTACCCCTCAATGAGCAGTTCTTC
TRBJ1-2 | TRBD1 | TRBV30 | . | CAYTRQGGGRGYTF | TGTGCCTACACCAGACAGGGTGGGGGTAGGGGCTACACCTTC
TRBJ2-7 | TRBD1 | TRBV30 | . | CAWSKQGDEQYF | TGTGCCTGGAGTAAACAGGGGGACGAGCAGTACTTC